The 6 T cell receptor beta chains below were found in one sample sequenced in a study of blood T cell repertoires in COVID-19 (dated by TCRdb to about 2020). The library was produced with the immunoSEQ multiplex PCR assay. Imported from immuneACCESS, the table was reduced by TCRdb to in-frame sequences with V and J called. These copies leave out some clones; in studies compared against another copy, an unresolved V gene accounts for under half, and the cause of the remainder is not known. The sample records under 200,000 clones, 84% of which are singletons. Approximately 2.6% of the sample lies in the top ten. The sequenced sample was peripheral blood. Receptors were obtained from a human donor with acute or convalescent COVID-19. The donor label of this sample is uncertain.

The V and J genes are TRBV19 and TRBJ2-1; perhaps TRBD2 as D (5 bases). The CDR3 covers 14 residues. V was shortened by 7 bases and J by 0 bases, with 10 bases between the two germline ends. Germline CDR1 is LNHDA and CDR2 is SQIVND (reference sequence). CDR3 bases: TGTGCCAGTAATCAGCGGTTCTCCTACAATGAGCAGTTCTTC. Translating gives CASNQRFSYNEQFF.

This clone was counted between two and nine times. This chain joins TRBV30 and TRBJ1-4; D is possibly TRBD1 (6 bases). V was clipped by 0 bases and J by 8 bases, with 10 bases between them. Germline CDR1 GTSNPN, CDR2 SVGIG (reference sequence). This CDR3 is 13 amino acids long. The CDR3 nucleotides are TGTGCCTGGAGTGTACAGGGCGGGGAAAAACTGTTTTTT. Translation: CAWSVQGGEKLFF. The variable domain in full, with the rest retrieved from reference TRBV30 and TRBJ1-4, is SQTIHQWPATLVQPVGSPLSLECTVEGTSNPNLYWYRQAAGRGLQLLFYSVGIGQISSEVPQNLSASRPQDRQFILSSKKLLLSDSGFYLCAWSVQGGEKLFFGSGTQLSVL.

V gene TRBV5-1 combines with J gene TRBJ1-3; no reliable D call. The CDR3 loop spans 17 amino acids. Germline assignment: CDR1 SGHRS and CDR2 YFSETQ. V shed 0 bases and J shed 0 bases, with 13 bases lying between them. Written as DNA, the CDR3 is TGCGCCAGCAGCTTGGTTTCGGGCGGACTCTCTGGAAACACCATATATTTT. Translating it yields CASSLVSGGLSGNTIYF.

The chain uses TRBV7-9 and TRBJ2-5; D is possibly TRBD2 (6 bases). V dropped 2 bases and J dropped 2 bases, with 9 bases sitting between them. Per the germline V gene, CDR1 is SEHNR and CDR2 is FQNEAQ (reference sequence). This CDR3 has 14 residues. The CDR3 spells CASSLTSSQETQYF. The CDR3, as DNA: TGTGCCAGCAGCTTAACTAGCAGTCAAGAGACCCAGTACTTC.

CDR3 sequence reads: CASRSYQGYSNQPQHF. The CDR3 DNA reads as TGTGCCAGCAGGTCGTATCAGGGGTATAGCAATCAGCCCCAGCATTTT. The J gene is TRBJ1-5, the V gene TRBV28; weak D call: TRBD1 (6 bases). The ends were cut back, 6 bases at V and 0 bases at J, with 15 bases in the middle. The CDR3 totals 16 residues. Germline CDR1 reads MDHEN; CDR2 reads SYDVKM.

This clone was found a few times. The rearrangement uses TRBV7-6 and TRBJ2-5, with D maybe TRBD1 (8 bases). With 0 bases removed from V and 5 bases from J, the gap between germline ends came to 13 bases. Germline V gene sequence: CDR1 SGHVS, CDR2 FNYEAQ. The CDR3 runs to 15 residues. The CDR3 DNA is TGTGCCAGCAGCTTAGCTGGACAGGGAGGGGAGACCCAGTACTTC. This translates into CASSLAGQGGETQYF.